The clone carrying this T cell receptor (beta chain) was seen more than once but under ten times. Its antigen is unidentified. V lost 6 bases to trimming and J lost 4 bases; unmatched junction nucleotides: 12. Germline V gene lookup returns CDR1 SQVTM and CDR2 ANQGSEA. CDR3 size: 15 residues. The record originates from a study of T cell repertoires in cytomegalovirus infection. The overall study: Public TCR beta signatures were indicative of both CMV infection and a matching HLA type. General study points: Accumulated public TCR beta family frequency recognized individuals carrying CMV together with the relevant HLA. Within the response measured ex vivo, HLA-C-restricted CMV-specific TCR beta clonotypes were dominant.

TCRdb re-called the reads through MiXCR, storing one row per CDR3 protein. The data contain more than 400,000 distinct CDR3 sequences, about 25% of them singletons. The sequence came from a human donor in good health (CMV status not recorded). Some clones in this sample may be carry-over from other donors' samples. The chain joins TRBV29-1 to TRBJ2-3, with 8 bases matching TRBD2. Sequencing was performed on PBMCs. The CDR3 sequence: CSVAGTRESPDTQYF. The DNA for the CDR3 is TGCAGCGTCGCCGGGACTAGGGAATCCCCAGATACGCAGTATTTT.